Below, 30 T cell receptor beta chains from the same sample are listed, as sequenced in a study of blood T cells in healthy people across ages (dated by TCRdb to the mid-2010s). The library was prepared using 5' RACE. The listed sequencing device is Illumina HiSeq 2500. A second PCR of about 6 to 11 cycles was performed with a sample-barcoded 5' primer and a J-beta primer mix. TCRdb reprocessed the public reads (quality trimming at Q25 with fastp, clone calling with MiXCR) and kept in-frame beta chains. One record per CDR3 amino acid sequence lists the most common genes and DNA. In this sample the table shows 700,000 to 900,000 distinct CDR3 sequences, about 55% of which occur a single time. The ten largest clones represent roughly 37% of the sample. The source material was blood. These receptors all stem from an elderly man in good health.

This clonotype was counted between two and nine times. V usage is TRBV27 and J usage is TRBJ2-3; D unresolved. Germline CDR1 is MNHEY and CDR2 is SMNVEV (reference sequence). The CDR3 extends over 16 amino acids. The ends were cut back, 0 bases at V and 6 bases at J, with 16 bases in the middle. DNA for the CDR3: TGTGCCAGCAGTTTATCGAAGTCCCGGAGTTTGGATACGCAGTATTTT. Amino acids: CASSLSKSRSLDTQYF.

This clonotype was counted only a few times. The CDR3 DNA reads TGCAGTGCTAGAGCCGCTGTTCCGTACCAAGAGACCCAGTACTTC. Amino acids: CSARAAVPYQETQYF. J is TRBJ2-5 and V is TRBV20-1; no definite D call. V was trimmed by 1 base and J by 0 bases, leaving 12 bases between them. The CDR3 runs to 15 residues. Germline V gene sequence: CDR1 DFQATT, CDR2 SNEGSKA (reference sequence).

The gene calls are TRBV24-1 and TRBJ2-4; TRBD1 is a possible D gene (5 bases). The length of the CDR3 is 14 residues. Germline values: CDR1 KGHDR, CDR2 SFDVKD. V dropped 4 bases and J dropped 6 bases, with 12 bases sitting between them. The CDR3 loop is CATSDIDSRNIQYF. DNA of the CDR3: TGTGCCACCAGTGACATAGACAGCCGAAACATTCAGTACTTC.

The V and J genes are TRBV29-1 and TRBJ2-1; D is uncertain. The CDR3 sequence is 14 residues long. Trimming pared 5 bases from V and 2 bases from J, leaving 13 bases between. Germline assignment: CDR1 SQVTM and CDR2 ANQGSEA. CDR3 sequence (DNA): TGCAGCGTTCCAGACACAATCCCCTACAATGAGCAGTTCTTC. Protein sequence: CSVPDTIPYNEQFF.

The sample holds a few counts of this clonotype. The genes are TRBV7-2 and TRBJ2-1; D possibly corresponds to TRBD2 (5 bases). Trimming shortened V by 9 bases and J by 1 base, and 10 bases separated the two germline ends. The V gene's germline CDR1 is SGHTA and CDR2 FQGNSA. This CDR3 contains 13 residues. The CDR3 DNA is TGTGCCAGTAGGGTAGCGTCCTACAATGAGCAGTTCTTC. It codes for CASRVASYNEQFF.

This chain links TRBV9 with TRBJ2-4; TRBD2 is a possible D gene (5 bases). The CDR3 covers 17 residues. Germline-derived CDR1 and CDR2 are SGDLS and YYNGEE. V gave up 0 bases and J gave up 0 bases, with 13 bases separating them. CDR3 sequence reads: CASSVGGPALAKNIQYF. CDR3 nucleotides: TGTGCCAGCAGCGTAGGAGGGCCAGCCCTAGCCAAAAACATTCAGTACTTC.

This clonotype was counted once. The CDR3 bases are TGTGCCAGCAGCCCCCAGGGGGACCCCACCGGGGAGCTGTTTTTT. Translated: CASSPQGDPTGELFF. V is TRBV7-3 and J is TRBJ2-2; 7 bases fit TRBD1. The junction had 7 bases not matched to a gene; V was cut back by 5 bases and J by 4 bases. The germline V gene has CDR1 SGHTA and CDR2 FQGTGA. This CDR3 has 15 residues.

The table lists this clonotype with a few counts. This chain links TRBV25-1 with TRBJ2-6; D is possibly TRBD1 or TRBD2 (5 bases each). The CDR3 sequence is 16 residues long. CDR1 is MGHDK and CDR2 is SYGVNS in the germline V gene. Deletions cut 8 bases from V and 1 base from J, with 15 bases between. The CDR3 DNA is TGTGCCAGCTCCGGGACGGCTCTATCTGGGGCCAACGTCCTGACTTTC. Amino acids: CASSGTALSGANVLTF.

The table lists this clonotype with a few counts. This chain links TRBV12-3 or TRBV12-4 with TRBJ2-6, with D hard to call. This CDR3 is 19 amino acids long. Trimming took 4 bases from V and 0 from J, leaving 19 bases between them. The CDR3 nucleotides are TGTGCCAGCAGTTCGTTGGTCGGCGGTTCCCTCTCTGGGGCCAACGTCCTGACTTTC. It is translated as CASSSLVGGSLSGANVLTF.

This sequence joins TRBV7-2 and TRBJ2-6; possible D gene TRBD1, 6 bases. The V end was cut by 3 bases, the J end by 0 bases, with 15 bases between. CDR3 length equals 18 residues. Per the germline V gene, CDR1 is SGHTA and CDR2 is FQGNSA. The DNA of the CDR3 is TGTGCCAGCAGCTTGAGGACAGTGGGAAACTCTGGGGCCAACGTCCTGACTTTC. The encoded protein is CASSLRTVGNSGANVLTF.

The chain combines TRBV5-1 with TRBJ2-1; 7 bases are a match to TRBD2. This CDR3 has 15 amino acids. Losses at the gene ends were 0 bases for V and 7 bases for J; bases not matched to a gene: 7. CDR1 is SGHRS, CDR2 YFSETQ, per germline. The CDR3 coding sequence is TGCGCCAGCAGCTTGGGTCTAGCGGACCGGAATGAGCAGTTCTTC. This encodes CASSLGLADRNEQFF.

This chain connects TRBV25-1 to TRBJ2-3, with a tentative D call TRBD2 (6 bases). Looked up from germline, CDR1 is MGHDK and CDR2 is SYGVNS. The V end was cut by 6 bases, the J end by 3 bases, with 13 bases between. CDR3 length: 14 amino acids. The CDR3 sequence is CASRGWRGTDTQYF. DNA for the CDR3: TGTGCCAGCAGGGGGTGGCGGGGTACAGATACGCAGTATTTT.

This clonotype has a handful of counts. Given a much more abundant clone one base away, this may be a read error. CDR3 sequence reads: CASSQDRGGGSEQYF. The DNA for the CDR3 is TGTGCCAGCAGCCAAGATCGGGGGGGAGGTAGCGAGCAGTACTTC. The chain has TRBV3-1 and TRBJ2-7; 8 nucleotides match TRBD2. The CDR3 is made up of 15 amino acids. V was clipped by 0 bases and J by 6 bases; unmatched bases: 7. The germline CDR1 and CDR2 sequences are LGHDT and YNNKEL (reference sequence).

The chain is built from TRBV29-1 and TRBJ2-1, with D maybe TRBD2 (6 bases). With the DNA end fitting TRBJ2-7 better, the J assignment may be wrong. The V gene's germline CDR1 is SQVTM and CDR2 ANQGSEA. This CDR3 has 12 amino acids. The CDR3 protein is CSVPGTDNEQYF. As DNA, the CDR3 is TGCAGCGTTCCCGGGACTGACAATGAGCAGTACTTC.

The genes are TRBV2 and TRBJ2-5, with TRBD2 as a possible D gene (6 bases). CDR1 is SNHLY and CDR2 is FYNNEI in the germline V gene. V lost 6 bases, J lost 5 bases, and 13 bases lay in between. The CDR3 is made up of 13 amino acids. The CDR3, as DNA: TGTGCCAGCAGCCGGGAGTCAGTGGAGACCCAGTACTTC. Its protein is CASSRESVETQYF.

This clonotype has just a few counts. The J gene is TRBJ2-7, the V gene TRBV14; TRBD2 matches 10 bases. CDR3 size: 15 residues. Germline V lookup: CDR1 SGHDN, CDR2 FVKESK. V trimming: 6 bases; J trimming: 1 base; junction bases outside the gene matches: 6. This CDR3 is CASSLLAGVSYEQYF. DNA of the CDR3: TGTGCCAGCAGTCTCCTAGCGGGAGTTTCCTACGAGCAGTACTTC.

This clonotype came up once. The V gene is TRBV29-1, the J gene TRBJ2-7; 8 nucleotides match TRBD2. CDR3 length equals 19 residues. CDR1 and CDR2 (germline): SQVTM, ANQGSEA. V gave up 5 bases and J gave up 4 bases; unmatched junction bases: 25. CDR3 residues: CSVRTRDTLRAGALYEQYF. CDR3 nucleotides: TGCAGCGTTCGGACCCGGGACACCCTGAGAGCGGGAGCCTTGTACGAGCAGTACTTC.

This clonotype occurred a few times. V gene TRBV20-1 combines with J gene TRBJ2-3, with D unresolved. The CDR3 is made up of 14 amino acids. Trimming left V 2 bases short and J 14 bases short, with 23 bases between. Germline-derived CDR1 and CDR2 are DFQATT and SNEGSKA (reference sequence). The CDR3 region is CSARSGREHRYAYF. DNA for the CDR3: TGCAGTGCTAGATCGGGCAGAGAGCACAGATACGCGTATTTT.

This clonotype was observed a handful of times. At one end, the junction sequence differs from germline, possibly due to a read error. The V gene is TRBV28, the J gene TRBJ2-5, with D possibly matching TRBD2 (6 bases). The J call may be faulty, since TRBJ2-7 better matches the DNA end. Germline V gene data show CDR1 as MDHEN and CDR2 as SYDVKM. This CDR3 is 14 amino acids long. The CDR3 spells CVSSLPGRFHEQYF. CDR3 sequence (DNA): TGTGTCAGCAGTTTACCGGGGAGGTTCCACGAGCAGTACTTC.

The rearrangement links TRBV7-9 to TRBJ2-7; maybe TRBD1 (5 bases). The germline CDR1 and CDR2 sequences are SEHNR and FQNEAQ (reference sequence). V shed 5 bases and J shed 5 bases, with 16 bases lying between them. This CDR3 is built from 14 residues. CDR3 bases: TGTGCCAGCAGCCCGGACATAGTATTCGACGAGCAGTACTTC. Amino acid sequence: CASSPDIVFDEQYF.

The CDR3 reads CSVADRGPYEQYF. CDR3 nucleotide sequence: TGCAGCGTTGCGGACAGGGGCCCCTACGAGCAGTACTTC. V is TRBV29-1 and J is TRBJ2-7, with 9 bases identical to TRBD1. CDR3 length: 13 residues. Germline-derived CDR1 and CDR2 are SQVTM and ANQGSEA. The V segment lost 4 bases and the J segment 2 bases; nucleotides outside the gene matches: 3.

The V gene is TRBV2, the J gene TRBJ2-3; perhaps TRBD1 as D (6 bases). V was cut by 1 base and J by 0 bases, with 8 bases left in between. Per germline, CDR1 SNHLY and CDR2 FYNNEI. The CDR3 consists of 15 residues. CDR3 coding DNA: TGTGCCAGCAGTGAAGAGGGGGTGAGCACAGATACGCAGTATTTT. Translation gives CASSEEGVSTDTQYF.

This chain joins TRBV14 and TRBJ1-1, with a weak D call TRBD1 (5 bases). The V gene's germline CDR1 is SGHDN and CDR2 FVKESK. The CDR3 is 14 residues long. Trimming shortened V by 7 bases and J by 1 base, and 13 bases separated the two germline ends. CDR3 residues: CASTSGIPNTEAFF. In nucleotides, the CDR3 is TGTGCCAGCACCTCAGGGATTCCGAACACTGAAGCTTTCTTT.

There are a few counts of this clonotype. The rearrangement joins TRBV12-5 to TRBJ2-1, with a possible D match to TRBD1 (6 bases). Germline-derived CDR1 and CDR2 are LGHNT and FRNRAP. The length of the CDR3 is 16 residues. Trimming cost V 5 bases and J 0 bases, with 14 bases left between them. The CDR3 loop reads CASGPGTLFSYNEQFF. DNA for the CDR3: TGTGCTAGTGGTCCCGGGACATTGTTCTCCTACAATGAGCAGTTCTTC. Complete variable domain (other parts from reference TRBV12-5 and TRBJ2-1): DARVTQTPRHKVTEMGQEVTMRCQPILGHNTVFWYRQTMMQGLELLAYFRNRAPLDDSGMPKDRFSAEMPDATLATLKIQPSEPRDSAVYFCASGPGTLFSYNEQFFGPGTRLTVL.

The chain uses TRBV7-2 and TRBJ2-3; D assignment may be TRBD1 or TRBD2 (5 bases each). V shed 4 bases and J shed 1 base, with 12 bases lying between them. In germline, CDR1 is SGHTA, CDR2 FQGNSA. This CDR3 contains 15 residues. The DNA for the CDR3 is TGTGCCAGCAGCTCCCGGGACGTACGCACAGATACGCAGTATTTT. Its translation: CASSSRDVRTDTQYF.

CDR3 nucleotide sequence: TGTGCCAGCAGCGCGGGACTAGAAATGAACACTGAAGCTTTCTTT. Protein sequence: CASSAGLEMNTEAFF. The chain links TRBV9 to TRBJ1-1; D may be TRBD1 (5 bases). The CDR3 is 15 amino acids. The germline V gene has CDR1 SGDLS and CDR2 YYNGEE. V was cut by 3 bases and J by 0 bases, with 12 bases left in between.

The V and J genes are TRBV5-1 and TRBJ2-7, with 8 bases lining up with TRBD1. V lost 1 base to trimming and J lost 5 bases; unmatched junction nucleotides: 11. The CDR3 is made up of 16 amino acids. CDR1 and CDR2 from the germline V gene are SGHRS and YFSETQ. In DNA form, the CDR3 reads TGCGCCAGCAGCTTGTCTTCCGGACAGGGAAATCACGAGCAGTACTTC. Translated: CASSLSSGQGNHEQYF.

The V and J genes are TRBV18 and TRBJ2-7, with no clear D. The CDR3 spans 14 residues. V was shortened by 2 bases and J by 6 bases, with 14 bases between the two germline ends. The germline V gene encodes CDR1 KGHSH and CDR2 LQKENI. The CDR3 is CASSPIDSGSEQYF. CDR3 coding DNA: TGTGCCAGCTCACCAATCGATTCAGGTTCCGAGCAGTACTTC.

The V gene is TRBV20-1, the J gene TRBJ2-5; D may be TRBD1 or TRBD2 (5 bases each). The V end was cut by 3 bases, the J end by 7 bases, with 18 bases between. CDR1 is DFQATT, CDR2 SNEGSKA, per germline (reference sequence). This CDR3 has 14 residues. CDR3 bases: TGCAGTGCTAGGGGGGACGGGTATCCTGGGACCCAGTACTTC. Protein: CSARGDGYPGTQYF.

On this clonotype itself: Mismatch with germline at one junction end may stem from a read error. The chain joins TRBV5-1 to TRBJ2-5; 8 nucleotides align to TRBD2. Germline values: CDR1 SGHRS, CDR2 YFSETQ. The CDR3 contains 15 residues. In DNA, the CDR3 is TGCACCAGCAGCTCGACTAGCGTGATGTTGGAGACCCAGTACTTC. Amino acids: CTSSSTSVMLETQYF. The full variable domain, in which reference TRBV5-1 and TRBJ2-5 provide the parts outside the CDR3, is KAGVTQTPRYLIKTRGQQVTLSCSPISGHRSVSWYQQTPGQGLQFLFEYFSETQRNKGNFPGRFSGRQFSNSRSEMNVSTLELGDSALYLCTSSSTSVMLETQYFGPGTRLLVL.